This is a list of T cell receptor beta chains from one sample in a study of shared clonotypes between healthy human individuals. Sequencing used immunoSEQ multiplex PCR; TCRdb keeps in-frame clones, though not all of them. Of roughly 2,000,000 clones listed, less than 95% were seen once; the top ten hold approximately 1%. The source material was naive CD8+ T cells sorted from blood. These receptors were taken from a man between 18 and 35 years old in good health. CDR3s include the opening cysteine and the closing phenylalanine or tryptophan. D genes are given only for firm matches. Only some rows state a clone size, as once, few, many or a class for expanded clones.

>.|.|TRBJ1-1|TRBV7-2
CASSLSPHNTEAFF
TGTGCCAGCAGCTTGAGTCCCCACAACACTGAAGCTTTCTTT
>TRBD2|.|TRBJ2-7|TRBV7-9
CASSSRVREGRHEQYF
TGTGCCAGCAGCAGCCGGGTGCGGGAGGGCCGGCACGAGCAGTACTTC
>.|.|TRBJ1-1|TRBV10-2
CASSEIGADEAFF
TGCGCCAGCAGTGAGATAGGGGCAGATGAAGCTTTCTTT
>.|.|TRBJ1-1|TRBV21-1
CALHPIGSMNTEAFF
TGTGCCCTCCATCCCATCGGCAGCATGAACACTGAAGCTTTCTTT
>.|.|TRBJ2-7|TRBV7-9
CASSLGGRSYEQYF
TGTGCCAGCAGCTTAGGGGGGAGGTCCTACGAGCAGTACTTC
>.|few|TRBJ2-7|TRBV5-6
CASSFGSGEQYF
TGTGCCAGCAGCTTCGGGTCAGGCGAGCAGTACTTC
>.|.|TRBJ2-7|TRBV14
CASNLQGSYEQYF
TGTGCCAGCAATCTACAGGGATCCTACGAGCAGTACTTC
>TRBD2|once|TRBJ2-1|TRBV6-4
CASSLGLAGYNEQFF
TGTGCCAGCAGTCTGGGACTAGCGGGTTACAATGAGCAGTTCTTC
>.|once|TRBJ2-5|TRBV14
CASSPQLATQETQYF
TGTGCCAGCAGCCCCCAGCTAGCGACCCAAGAGACCCAGTACTTC
>.|.|TRBJ2-1|TRBV4-3
CASSQVFGGAAPYNEQFF
TGCGCCAGCAGCCAAGTTTTTGGCGGCGCGGCTCCCTACAATGAGCAGTTCTTC
>.|.|TRBJ2-7|TRBV6-6
CASSYRAPLAHEQYF
TGTGCCAGCAGTTACCGGGCCCCCCTCGCCCACGAGCAGTACTTC
>.|.|TRBJ2-7|TRBV12-1
CASSPWWTAGLTYEQYF
TGTGCCAGCAGCCCTTGGTGGACAGCGGGTTTAACCTACGAGCAGTACTTC
>.|few|TRBJ2-3|TRBV7-9
CASSLGADTQYF
TGTGCCAGCAGCTTAGGGGCAGATACGCAGTATTTT
>.|.|TRBJ1-5|TRBV30
CAWSVGGASNQPQHF
TGTGCCTGGAGTGTAGGGGGGGCTAGCAATCAGCCCCAGCATTTT
>TRBD2|.|TRBJ2-2|TRBV4-3
CASSQDLSASGSPAGELFF
TGCGCCAGCAGCCAAGATCTTTCGGCTAGCGGGAGTCCGGCCGGGGAGCTGTTTTTT
>.|.|TRBJ1-5|TRBV4-1
CASSQDPRSPPAQHF
TGCGCCAGCAGCCAGGACCCCCGGAGCCCCCCGGCCCAGCATTTT
>TRBD1|.|TRBJ1-2|TRBV10-1
CASSESGTGHGYTF
TGCGCCAGCAGTGAGTCGGGGACAGGGCATGGCTACACCTTC
>.|.|TRBJ1-1|TRBV11-2
CASSIRDALNTEAFF
TGTGCCAGCAGCATTCGGGACGCCTTGAACACTGAAGCTTTCTTT
>.|.|TRBJ2-7|TRBV7-2
CASSPTYEQYF
TGTGCCAGCAGCCCGACCTACGAGCAGTACTTC
>.|.|TRBJ1-1|TRBV19
CASSIDTESNTEAFF
TGTGCCAGTAGTATAGATACGGAATCGAACACTGAAGCTTTCTTT
>.|.|TRBJ2-7|TRBV5-4
CASSLAAGGYTYEQYF
TGTGCCAGCAGCTTGGCCGCCGGGGGCTATACCTACGAGCAGTACTTC
>TRBD2|.|TRBJ2-1|TRBV7-9
CASSESERELREQFF
TGTGCCAGCAGCGAATCAGAGCGGGAATTGCGGGAGCAGTTCTTC
>TRBD1|.|TRBJ1-1|TRBV5-1
CASSQNTGQGGTEAFF
TGCGCCAGCAGCCAGAATACCGGACAGGGAGGCACTGAAGCTTTCTTT
>.|.|TRBJ1-5|TRBV10-1
CASRLILGHSNQPQHF
TGCGCCAGCAGGCTCATTCTGGGGCATAGCAATCAGCCCCAGCATTTT
>.|.|TRBJ2-7|TRBV4-3
CASSPFPGPYEQYF
TGCGCCAGCAGCCCCTTTCCAGGTCCCTACGAGCAGTACTTC
>TRBD1|.|TRBJ2-7|TRBV5-4
CASSLRGTGFEQYF
TGTGCCAGCAGCTTGAGAGGGACAGGGTTTGAGCAGTACTTC
>.|.|TRBJ2-3|TRBV6-5
CASSPQGRPDTQYF
TGTGCCAGCAGTCCGCAGGGGAGGCCCGATACGCAGTATTTT
>TRBD1|.|TRBJ2-7|TRBV7-9
CASSLGQGTSYEQYF
TGTGCCAGCAGCTTAGGACAGGGGACTTCCTACGAGCAGTACTTC
>.|.|TRBJ1-2|TRBV13
CASSHHTANYGYTF
TGTGCCAGCAGCCATCACACGGCTAACTATGGCTACACCTTC
>TRBD2|.|TRBJ2-3|TRBV5-4
CASSLERAGGYTSTDTQYF
TGTGCCAGCAGCTTGGAGCGAGCGGGAGGGTATACTAGCACAGATACGCAGTATTTT
>.|.|TRBJ1-2|TRBV9
CASSLNPERQENNYGYTF
TGTGCCAGCAGCTTAAATCCAGAGAGGCAGGAAAATAACTATGGCTACACCTTC